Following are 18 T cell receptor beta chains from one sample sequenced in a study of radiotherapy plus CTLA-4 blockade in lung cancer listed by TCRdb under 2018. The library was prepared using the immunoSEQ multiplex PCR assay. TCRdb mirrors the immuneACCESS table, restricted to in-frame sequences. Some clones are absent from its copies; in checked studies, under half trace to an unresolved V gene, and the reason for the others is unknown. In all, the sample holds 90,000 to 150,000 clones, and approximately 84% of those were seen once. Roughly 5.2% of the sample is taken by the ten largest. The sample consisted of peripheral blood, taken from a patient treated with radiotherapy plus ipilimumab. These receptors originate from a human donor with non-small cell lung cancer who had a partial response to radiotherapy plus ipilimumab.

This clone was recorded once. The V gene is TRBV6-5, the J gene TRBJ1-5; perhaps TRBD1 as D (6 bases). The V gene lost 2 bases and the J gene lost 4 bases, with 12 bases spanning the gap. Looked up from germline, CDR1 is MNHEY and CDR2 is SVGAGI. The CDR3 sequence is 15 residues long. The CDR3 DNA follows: TGTGCCAGCAGTTACCAGTGGGGGCGGAATCAGCCCCAGCATTTT. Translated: CASSYQWGRNQPQHF.

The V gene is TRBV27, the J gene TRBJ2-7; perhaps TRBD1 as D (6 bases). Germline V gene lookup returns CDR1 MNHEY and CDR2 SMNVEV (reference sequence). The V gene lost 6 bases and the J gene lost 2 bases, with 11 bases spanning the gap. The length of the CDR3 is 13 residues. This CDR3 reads CASSWGHPYEQYF. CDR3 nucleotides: TGTGCCAGCAGCTGGGGACACCCCTACGAGCAGTACTTC.

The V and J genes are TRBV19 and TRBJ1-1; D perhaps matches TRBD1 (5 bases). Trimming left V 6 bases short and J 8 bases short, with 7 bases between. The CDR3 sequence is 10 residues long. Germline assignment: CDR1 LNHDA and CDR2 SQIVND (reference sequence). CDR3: CASRQGEAFF. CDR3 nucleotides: TGTGCCAGTAGGCAGGGAGAAGCTTTCTTT.

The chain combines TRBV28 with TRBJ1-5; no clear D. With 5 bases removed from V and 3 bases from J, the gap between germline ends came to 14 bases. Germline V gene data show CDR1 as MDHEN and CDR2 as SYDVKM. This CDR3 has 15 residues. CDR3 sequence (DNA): TGTGCCAGCAGTAACGGGTTACGTGACAATCAGCCCCAGCATTTT. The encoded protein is CASSNGLRDNQPQHF.

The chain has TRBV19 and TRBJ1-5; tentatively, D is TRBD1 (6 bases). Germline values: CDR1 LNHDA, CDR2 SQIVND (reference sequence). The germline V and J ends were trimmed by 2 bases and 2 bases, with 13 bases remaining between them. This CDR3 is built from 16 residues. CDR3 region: CASSISGGRGNQPQHF. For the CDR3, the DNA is TGTGCCAGTAGTATATCTGGGGGCAGGGGCAATCAGCCCCAGCATTTT. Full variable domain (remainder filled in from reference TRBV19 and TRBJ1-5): DGGITQSPKYLFRKEGQNVTLSCEQNLNHDAMYWYRQDPGQGLRLIYYSQIVNDFQKGDIAEGYSVSREKKESFPLTVTSAQKNPTAFYLCASSISGGRGNQPQHFGDGTRLSIL.

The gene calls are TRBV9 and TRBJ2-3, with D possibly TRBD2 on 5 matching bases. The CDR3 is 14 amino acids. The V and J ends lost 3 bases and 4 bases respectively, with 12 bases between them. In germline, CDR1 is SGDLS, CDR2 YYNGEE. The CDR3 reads CASSAPGWADTQYF. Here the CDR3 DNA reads TGTGCCAGCAGCGCCCCGGGGTGGGCAGATACGCAGTATTTT.

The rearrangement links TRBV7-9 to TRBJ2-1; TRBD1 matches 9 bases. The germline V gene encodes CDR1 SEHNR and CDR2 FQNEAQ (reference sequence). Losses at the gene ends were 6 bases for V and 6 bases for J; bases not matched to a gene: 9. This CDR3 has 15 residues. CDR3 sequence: CASRNQLTGGNEQFF. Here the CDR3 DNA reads TGTGCCAGCAGGAACCAATTGACAGGGGGCAATGAGCAGTTCTTC.

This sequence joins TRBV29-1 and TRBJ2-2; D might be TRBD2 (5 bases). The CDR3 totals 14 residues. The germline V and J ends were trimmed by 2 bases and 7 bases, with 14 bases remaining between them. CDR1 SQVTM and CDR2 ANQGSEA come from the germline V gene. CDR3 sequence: CSVERGPGVGELFF. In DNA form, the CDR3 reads TGCAGCGTTGAAAGAGGGCCCGGGGTCGGGGAGCTGTTTTTT.

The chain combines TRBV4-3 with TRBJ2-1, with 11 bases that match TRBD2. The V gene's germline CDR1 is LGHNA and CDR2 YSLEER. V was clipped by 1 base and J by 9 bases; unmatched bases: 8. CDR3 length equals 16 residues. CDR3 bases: TGCGCCAGCAGCCAAGTAGCTAGCGGGAGGCTCGGTGAGCAGTTCTTC. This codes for CASSQVASGRLGEQFF.

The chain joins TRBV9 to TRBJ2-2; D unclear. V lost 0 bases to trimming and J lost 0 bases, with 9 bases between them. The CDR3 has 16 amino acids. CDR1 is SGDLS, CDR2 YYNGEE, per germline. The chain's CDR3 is CASSVGQRPNTGELFF. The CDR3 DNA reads TGTGCCAGCAGCGTAGGTCAGCGCCCGAACACCGGGGAGCTGTTTTTT.

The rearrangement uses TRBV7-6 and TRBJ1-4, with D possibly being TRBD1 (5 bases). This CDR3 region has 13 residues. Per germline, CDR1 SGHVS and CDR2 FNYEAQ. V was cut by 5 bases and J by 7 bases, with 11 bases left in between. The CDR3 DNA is TGTGCCAGCAGCAAAGCGGGGGGTGAAAAACTGTTTTTT. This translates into CASSKAGGEKLFF.

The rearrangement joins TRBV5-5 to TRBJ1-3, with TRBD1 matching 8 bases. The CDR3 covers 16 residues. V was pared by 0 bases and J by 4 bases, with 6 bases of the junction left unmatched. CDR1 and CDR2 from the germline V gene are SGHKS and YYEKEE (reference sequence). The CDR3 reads CASSLDGTGDGNTIYF. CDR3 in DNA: TGTGCCAGCAGCTTGGACGGGACAGGAGACGGAAACACCATATATTTT.

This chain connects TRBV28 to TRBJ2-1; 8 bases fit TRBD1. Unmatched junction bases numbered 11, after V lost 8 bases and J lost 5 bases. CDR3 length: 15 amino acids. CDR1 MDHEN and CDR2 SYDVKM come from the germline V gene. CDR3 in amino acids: CASGNRGATDNEQFF. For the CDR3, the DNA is TGTGCCAGCGGGAACAGGGGGGCCACGGACAATGAGCAGTTCTTC.

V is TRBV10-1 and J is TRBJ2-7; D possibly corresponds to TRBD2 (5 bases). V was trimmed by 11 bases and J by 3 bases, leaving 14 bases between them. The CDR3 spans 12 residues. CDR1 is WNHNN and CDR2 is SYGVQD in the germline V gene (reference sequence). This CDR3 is CAGWRPDYEQYV. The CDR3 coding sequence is TGCGCCGGTTGGAGGCCAGACTACGAGCAGTACGTC.

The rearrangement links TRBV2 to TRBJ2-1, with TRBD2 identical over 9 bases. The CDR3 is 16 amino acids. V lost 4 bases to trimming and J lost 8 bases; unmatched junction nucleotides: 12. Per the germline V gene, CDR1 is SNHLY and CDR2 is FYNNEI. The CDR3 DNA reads TGTGCCAGCAGTGTTGGGGGCGGGAGGGCCTTTGATGAGCAGTTCTTC. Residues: CASSVGGGRAFDEQFF.

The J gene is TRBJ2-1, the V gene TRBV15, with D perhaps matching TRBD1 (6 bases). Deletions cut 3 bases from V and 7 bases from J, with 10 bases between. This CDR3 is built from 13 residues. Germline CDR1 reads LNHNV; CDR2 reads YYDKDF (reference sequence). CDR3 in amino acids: CATSRGAANEQFF. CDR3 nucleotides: TGTGCCACCAGCAGGGGGGCGGCGAATGAGCAGTTCTTC.

The CDR3 sequence: CASSPQNGASLEKLFF. The CDR3 bases are TGTGCCAGCAGCCCCCAAAATGGGGCCTCGCTGGAAAAACTGTTTTTT. The V call is TRBV7-2, the J call TRBJ1-4; D might be TRBD1 (5 bases). Germline CDR1 and CDR2: SGHTA and FQGNSA. The CDR3 sequence is 16 residues long. The V and J ends lost 5 bases and 8 bases respectively, with 21 bases between them. Drawing the rest from reference TRBV7-2 and TRBJ1-4, the complete variable domain is GAGVSQSPSNKVTEKGKDVELRCDPISGHTALYWYRQSLGQGLEFLIYFQGNSAPDKSGLPSDRFSAERTGGSVSTLTIQRTQQEDSAVYLCASSPQNGASLEKLFFGSGTQLSVL.

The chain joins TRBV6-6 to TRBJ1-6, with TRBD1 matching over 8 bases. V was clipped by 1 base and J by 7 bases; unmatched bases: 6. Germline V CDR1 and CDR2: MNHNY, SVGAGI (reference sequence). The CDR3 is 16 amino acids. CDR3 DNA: TGTGCCAGCAGTTACTTCGGGGGACAGGACAATTCACCCCTCCACTTT. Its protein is CASSYFGGQDNSPLHF.